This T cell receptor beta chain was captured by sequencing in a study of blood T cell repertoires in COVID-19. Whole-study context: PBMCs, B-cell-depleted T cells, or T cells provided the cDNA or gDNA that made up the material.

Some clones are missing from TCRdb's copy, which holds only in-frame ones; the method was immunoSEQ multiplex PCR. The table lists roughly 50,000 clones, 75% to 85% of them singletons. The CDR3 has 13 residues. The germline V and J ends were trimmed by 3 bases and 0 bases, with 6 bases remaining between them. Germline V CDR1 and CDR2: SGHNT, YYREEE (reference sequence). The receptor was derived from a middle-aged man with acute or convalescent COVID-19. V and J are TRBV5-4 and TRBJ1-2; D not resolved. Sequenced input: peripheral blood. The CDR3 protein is CASSSNSNYGYTF. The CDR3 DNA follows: TGTGCCAGCAGCTCGAACTCTAACTATGGCTACACCTTC.